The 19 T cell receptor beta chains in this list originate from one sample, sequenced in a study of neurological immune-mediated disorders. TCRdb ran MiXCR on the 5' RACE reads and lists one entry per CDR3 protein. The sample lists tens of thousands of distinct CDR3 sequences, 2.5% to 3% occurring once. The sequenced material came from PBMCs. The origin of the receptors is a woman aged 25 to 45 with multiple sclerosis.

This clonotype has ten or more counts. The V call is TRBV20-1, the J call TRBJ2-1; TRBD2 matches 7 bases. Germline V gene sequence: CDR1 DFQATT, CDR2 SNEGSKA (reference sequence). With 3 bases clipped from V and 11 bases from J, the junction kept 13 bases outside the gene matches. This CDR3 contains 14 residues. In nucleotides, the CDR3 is TGCAGTGCTAGGTATGCCGATGCGGGAGTAAAGCAGTTCTTC. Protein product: CSARYADAGVKQFF.

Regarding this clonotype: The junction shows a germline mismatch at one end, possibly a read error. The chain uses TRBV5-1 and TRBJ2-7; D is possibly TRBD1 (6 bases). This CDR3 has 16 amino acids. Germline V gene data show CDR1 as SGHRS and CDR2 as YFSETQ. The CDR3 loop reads CVSTVSAGTYSKEQYF. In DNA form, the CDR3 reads TGCGTCAGCACCGTCTCAGCCGGGACATATAGCAAAGAGCAGTACTTC.

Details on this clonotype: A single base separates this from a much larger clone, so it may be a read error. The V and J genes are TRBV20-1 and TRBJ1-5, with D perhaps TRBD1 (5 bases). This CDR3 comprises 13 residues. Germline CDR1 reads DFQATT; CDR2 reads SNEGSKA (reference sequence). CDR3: CSAREVGPQHQHF. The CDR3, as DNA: TGCAGTGCTAGAGAGGTGGGACCTCAGCACCAGCATTTT.

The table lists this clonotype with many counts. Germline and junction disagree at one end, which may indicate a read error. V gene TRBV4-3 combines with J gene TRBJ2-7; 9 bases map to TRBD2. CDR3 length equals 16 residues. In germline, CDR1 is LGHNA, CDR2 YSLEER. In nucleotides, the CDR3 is TGCGCCAGCAACCAAGTGGGCGGGAGGGGACCCTACGAGCAGTACTTC. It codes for CASNQVGGRGPYEQYF.

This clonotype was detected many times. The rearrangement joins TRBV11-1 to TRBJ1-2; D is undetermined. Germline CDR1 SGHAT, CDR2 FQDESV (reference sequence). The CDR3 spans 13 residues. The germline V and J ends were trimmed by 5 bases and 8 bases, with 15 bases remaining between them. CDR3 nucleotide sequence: TGTGCCAGCAGCCACCGGGCATCCTCGGGCTACACCTTC. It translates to CASSHRASSGYTF.

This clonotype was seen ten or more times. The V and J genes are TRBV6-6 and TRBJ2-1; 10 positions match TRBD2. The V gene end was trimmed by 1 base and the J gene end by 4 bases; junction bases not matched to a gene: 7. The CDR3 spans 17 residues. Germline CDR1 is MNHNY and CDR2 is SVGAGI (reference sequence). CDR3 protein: CASSYWGLAGVYNEQFF. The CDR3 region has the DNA TGTGCCAGCAGTTACTGGGGGCTAGCGGGGGTATACAATGAGCAGTTCTTC.

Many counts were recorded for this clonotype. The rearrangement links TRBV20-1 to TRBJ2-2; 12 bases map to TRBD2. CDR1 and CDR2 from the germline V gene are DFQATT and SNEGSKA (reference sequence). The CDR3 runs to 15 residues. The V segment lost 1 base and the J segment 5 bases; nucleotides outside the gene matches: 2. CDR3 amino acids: CSARVGTSGTGELFF. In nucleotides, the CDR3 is TGCAGTGCTAGAGTTGGGACTAGCGGGACCGGGGAGCTGTTTTTT.

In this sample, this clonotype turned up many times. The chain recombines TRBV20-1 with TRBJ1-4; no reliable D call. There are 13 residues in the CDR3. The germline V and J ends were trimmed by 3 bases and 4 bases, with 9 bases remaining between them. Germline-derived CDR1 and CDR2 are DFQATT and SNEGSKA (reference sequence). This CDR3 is CSARGSLNEKLFF. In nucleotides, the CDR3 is TGCAGTGCTAGGGGTTCCCTTAATGAAAAACTGTTTTTT.

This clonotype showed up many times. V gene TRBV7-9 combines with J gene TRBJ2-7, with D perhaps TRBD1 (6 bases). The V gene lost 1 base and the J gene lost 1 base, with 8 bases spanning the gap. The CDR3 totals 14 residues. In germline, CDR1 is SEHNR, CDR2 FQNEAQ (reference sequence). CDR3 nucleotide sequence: TGTGCCAGCAGCTTAGTCCAGGGGTCCTACGAGCAGTACTTC. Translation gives CASSLVQGSYEQYF.

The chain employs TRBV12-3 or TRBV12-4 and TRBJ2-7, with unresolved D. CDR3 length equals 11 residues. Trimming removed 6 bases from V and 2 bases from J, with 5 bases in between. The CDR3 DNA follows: TGTGCCAGCAGAAAGACCTACGAGCAGTACTTC. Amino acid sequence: CASRKTYEQYF.

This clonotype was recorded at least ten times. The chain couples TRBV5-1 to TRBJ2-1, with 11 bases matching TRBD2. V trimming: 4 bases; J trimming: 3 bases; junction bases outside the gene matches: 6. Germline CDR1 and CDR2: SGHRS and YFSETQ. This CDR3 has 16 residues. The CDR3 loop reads CASSTGLAGSYNEQFF. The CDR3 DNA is TGCGCCAGCAGCACCGGACTAGCGGGTAGCTACAATGAGCAGTTCTTC.

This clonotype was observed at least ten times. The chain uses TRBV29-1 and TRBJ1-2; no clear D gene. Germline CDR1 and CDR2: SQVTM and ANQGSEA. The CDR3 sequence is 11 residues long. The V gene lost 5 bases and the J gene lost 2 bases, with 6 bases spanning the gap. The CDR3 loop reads CSVPLNYGYTF. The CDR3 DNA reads TGCAGCGTTCCACTGAACTATGGCTACACCTTC.

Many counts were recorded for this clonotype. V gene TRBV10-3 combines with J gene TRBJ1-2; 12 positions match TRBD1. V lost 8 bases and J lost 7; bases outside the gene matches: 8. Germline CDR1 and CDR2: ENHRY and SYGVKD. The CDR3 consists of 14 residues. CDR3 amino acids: CAILPGTGGAGYTF. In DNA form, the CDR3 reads TGTGCCATCCTCCCCGGGACAGGGGGCGCTGGCTACACCTTC.

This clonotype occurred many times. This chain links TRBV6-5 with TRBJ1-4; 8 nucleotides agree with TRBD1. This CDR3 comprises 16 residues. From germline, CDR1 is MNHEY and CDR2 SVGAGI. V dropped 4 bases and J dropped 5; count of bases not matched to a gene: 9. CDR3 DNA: TGTGCCAGCAGTTTTGGAGGGGACAGGTGGAATGAAAAACTGTTTTTT. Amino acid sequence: CASSFGGDRWNEKLFF.

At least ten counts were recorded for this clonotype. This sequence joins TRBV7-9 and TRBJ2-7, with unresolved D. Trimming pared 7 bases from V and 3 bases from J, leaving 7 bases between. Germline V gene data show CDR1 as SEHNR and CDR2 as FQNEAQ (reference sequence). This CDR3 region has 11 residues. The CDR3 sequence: CASIKGYEQYF. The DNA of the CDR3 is TGTGCCAGCATTAAGGGCTACGAGCAGTACTTC.

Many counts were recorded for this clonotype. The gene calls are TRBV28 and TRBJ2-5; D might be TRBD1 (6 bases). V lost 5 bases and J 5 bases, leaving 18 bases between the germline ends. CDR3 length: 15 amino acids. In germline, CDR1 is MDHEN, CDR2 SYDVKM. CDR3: CASSGVTGRGETQYF. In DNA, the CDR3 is TGTGCCAGCAGTGGGGTGACAGGTCGTGGGGAGACCCAGTACTTC.

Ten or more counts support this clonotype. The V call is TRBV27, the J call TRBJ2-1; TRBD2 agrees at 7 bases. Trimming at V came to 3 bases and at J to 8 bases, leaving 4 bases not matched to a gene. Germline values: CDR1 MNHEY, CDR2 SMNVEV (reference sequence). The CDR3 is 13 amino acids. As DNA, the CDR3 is TGTGCCAGCAGTTTTCCCGGGGGGTATGAGCAGTTCTTC. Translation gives CASSFPGGYEQFF.

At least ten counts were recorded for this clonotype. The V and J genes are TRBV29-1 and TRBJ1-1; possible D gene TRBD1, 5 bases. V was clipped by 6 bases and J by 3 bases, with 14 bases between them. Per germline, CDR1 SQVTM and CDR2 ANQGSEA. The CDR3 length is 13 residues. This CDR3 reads CSVRGLSDTEAFF. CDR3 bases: TGCAGCGTGAGGGGTCTCTCGGACACTGAAGCTTTCTTT.

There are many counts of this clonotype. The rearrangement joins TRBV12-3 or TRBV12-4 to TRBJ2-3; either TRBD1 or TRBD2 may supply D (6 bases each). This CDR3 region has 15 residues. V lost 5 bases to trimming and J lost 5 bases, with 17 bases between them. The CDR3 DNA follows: TGTGCCAGCAGTGGGGGGCCTGATGGAGGAGATACGCAGTATTTT. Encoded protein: CASSGGPDGGDTQYF.